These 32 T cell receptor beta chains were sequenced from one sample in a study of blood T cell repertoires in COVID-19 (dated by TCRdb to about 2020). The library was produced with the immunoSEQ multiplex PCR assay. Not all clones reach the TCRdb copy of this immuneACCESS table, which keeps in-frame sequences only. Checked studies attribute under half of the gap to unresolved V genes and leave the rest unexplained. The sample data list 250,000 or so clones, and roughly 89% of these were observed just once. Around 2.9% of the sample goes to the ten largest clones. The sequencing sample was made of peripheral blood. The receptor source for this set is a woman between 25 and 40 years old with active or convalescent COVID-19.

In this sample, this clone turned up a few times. CDR3 protein: CASSPLSGTGIAEAFF. The DNA of the CDR3 is TGTGCCAGCTCACCGCTTAGCGGGACAGGGATCGCTGAAGCTTTCTTT. The chain has TRBV18 and TRBJ1-1; 9 bases align to TRBD1. The V and J ends lost 3 bases and 6 bases, in that order; junction bases with no gene match: 11. Germline V CDR1 and CDR2: KGHSH, LQKENI. The CDR3 contains 16 residues.

CDR3 DNA sequence: TGTGCCTGGAAGGTCGCTCCAGGCTCCTACGAGCAGTACTTC. Translation: CAWKVAPGSYEQYF. The chain combines TRBV30 with TRBJ2-7; no clear D gene. Per germline, CDR1 GTSNPN and CDR2 SVGIG (reference sequence). The CDR3 is 14 residues long. V was cut by 4 bases and J by 0 bases, with 13 bases left in between.

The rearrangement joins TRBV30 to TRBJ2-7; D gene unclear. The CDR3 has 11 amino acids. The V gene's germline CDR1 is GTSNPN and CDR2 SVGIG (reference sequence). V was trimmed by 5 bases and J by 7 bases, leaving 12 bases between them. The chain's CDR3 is CAWALTGEQYF. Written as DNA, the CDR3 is TGTGCCTGGGCCCTCACCGGGGAGCAGTACTTC.

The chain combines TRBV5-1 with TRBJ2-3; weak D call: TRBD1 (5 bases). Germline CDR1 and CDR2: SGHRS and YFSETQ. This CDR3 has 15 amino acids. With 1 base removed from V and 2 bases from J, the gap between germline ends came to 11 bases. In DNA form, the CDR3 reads TGCGCCAGCAGCTTGACAGGCTCCCTCACAGATACGCAGTATTTT. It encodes CASSLTGSLTDTQYF.

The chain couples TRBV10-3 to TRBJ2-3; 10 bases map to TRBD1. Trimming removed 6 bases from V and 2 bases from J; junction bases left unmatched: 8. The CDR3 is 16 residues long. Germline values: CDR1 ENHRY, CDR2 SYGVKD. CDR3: CAIRDPGQGSTDTQYF. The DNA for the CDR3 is TGTGCCATCAGAGACCCGGGACAGGGGTCCACAGATACGCAGTATTTT.

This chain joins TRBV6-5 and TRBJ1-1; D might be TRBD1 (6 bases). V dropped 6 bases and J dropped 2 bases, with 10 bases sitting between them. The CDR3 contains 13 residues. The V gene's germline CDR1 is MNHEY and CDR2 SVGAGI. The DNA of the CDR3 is TGTGCCAGCAGGAGGACAGTTAACACTGAAGCTTTCTTT. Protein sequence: CASRRTVNTEAFF.

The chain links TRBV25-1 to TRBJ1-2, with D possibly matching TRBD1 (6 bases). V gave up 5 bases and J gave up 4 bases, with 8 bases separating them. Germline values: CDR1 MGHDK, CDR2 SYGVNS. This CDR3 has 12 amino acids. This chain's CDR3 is CASSSGAYGYTF. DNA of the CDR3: TGTGCCAGCAGTTCAGGGGCCTATGGCTACACCTTC.

The CDR3 DNA sequence: TGTGCCAGCAGTGAATCCCTCGGCGGCGCCTCACCCCTCCACTTT. It specifies CASSESLGGASPLHF. This chain uses TRBV25-1 with TRBJ1-6; D gene ambiguous. Germline-derived CDR1 and CDR2 are MGHDK and SYGVNS. This CDR3 contains 15 residues. Trimming removed 1 base from V and 10 bases from J, with 14 bases in between.

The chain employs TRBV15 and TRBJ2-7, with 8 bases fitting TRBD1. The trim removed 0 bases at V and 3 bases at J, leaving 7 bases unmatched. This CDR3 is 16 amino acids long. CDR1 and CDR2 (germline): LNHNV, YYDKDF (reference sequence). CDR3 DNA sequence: TGTGCCACCAGCAGAGATCTTGGAGGGACAGGCTACGAGCAGTACTTC. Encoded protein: CATSRDLGGTGYEQYF.

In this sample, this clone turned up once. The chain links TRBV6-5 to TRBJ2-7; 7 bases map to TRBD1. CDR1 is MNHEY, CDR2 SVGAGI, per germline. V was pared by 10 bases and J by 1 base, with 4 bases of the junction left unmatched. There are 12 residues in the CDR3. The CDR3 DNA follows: TGTGCCACTACAGGGGTTTCCTACGAGCAGTACTTC. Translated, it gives CATTGVSYEQYF.

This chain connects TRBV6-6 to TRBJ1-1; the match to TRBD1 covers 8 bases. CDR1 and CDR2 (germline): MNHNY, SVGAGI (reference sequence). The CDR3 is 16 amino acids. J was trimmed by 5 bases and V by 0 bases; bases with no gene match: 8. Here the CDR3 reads CASSYSGQGAGTEAFF. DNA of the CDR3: TGTGCCAGCAGTTACTCGGGGCAGGGGGCGGGAACTGAAGCTTTCTTT.

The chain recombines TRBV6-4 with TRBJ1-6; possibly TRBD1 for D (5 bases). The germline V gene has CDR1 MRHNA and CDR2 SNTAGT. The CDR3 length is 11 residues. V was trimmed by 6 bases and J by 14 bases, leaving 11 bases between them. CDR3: CASSLRQSLHF. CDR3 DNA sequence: TGTGCCAGCAGCCTCCGACAGTCCCTCCACTTT.

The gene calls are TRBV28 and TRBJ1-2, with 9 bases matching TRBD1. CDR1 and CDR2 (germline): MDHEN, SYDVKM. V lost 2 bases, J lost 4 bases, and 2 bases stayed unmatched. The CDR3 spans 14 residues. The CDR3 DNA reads TGTGCCAGCAGTTTAACGGACAGGGGCTATGGCTACACCTTC. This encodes CASSLTDRGYGYTF.

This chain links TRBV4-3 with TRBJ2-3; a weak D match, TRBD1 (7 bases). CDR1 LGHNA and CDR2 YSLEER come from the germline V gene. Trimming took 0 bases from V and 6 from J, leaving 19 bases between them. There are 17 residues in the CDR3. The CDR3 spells CASSQDLGGGGLDTQYF. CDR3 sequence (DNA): TGCGCCAGCAGCCAAGATCTCGGAGGGGGCGGTTTGGATACGCAGTATTTT.

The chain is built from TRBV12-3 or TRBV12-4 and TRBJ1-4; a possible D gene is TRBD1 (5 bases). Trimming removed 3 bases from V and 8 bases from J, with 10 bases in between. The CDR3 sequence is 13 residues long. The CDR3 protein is CASSFLTDEKLFF. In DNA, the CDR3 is TGTGCCAGCAGTTTTTTGACAGACGAAAAACTGTTTTTT.

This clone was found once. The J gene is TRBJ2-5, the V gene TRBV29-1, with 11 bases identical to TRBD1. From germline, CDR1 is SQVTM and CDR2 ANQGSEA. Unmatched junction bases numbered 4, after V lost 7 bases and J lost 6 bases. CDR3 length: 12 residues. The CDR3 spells CSADRGRQTQYF. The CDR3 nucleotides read TGCAGCGCGGACAGGGGGCGCCAGACCCAGTACTTC.

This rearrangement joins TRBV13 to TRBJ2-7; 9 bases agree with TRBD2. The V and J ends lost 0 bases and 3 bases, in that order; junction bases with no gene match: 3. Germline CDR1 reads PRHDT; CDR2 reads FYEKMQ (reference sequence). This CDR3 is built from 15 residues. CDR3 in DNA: TGTGCCAGCAGCTTAGGAGGTAGCGGGGGCTACGAGCAGTACTTC. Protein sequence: CASSLGGSGGYEQYF.

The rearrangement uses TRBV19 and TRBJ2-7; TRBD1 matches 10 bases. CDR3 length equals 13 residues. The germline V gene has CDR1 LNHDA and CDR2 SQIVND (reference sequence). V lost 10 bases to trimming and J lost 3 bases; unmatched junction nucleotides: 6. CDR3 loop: CATSGQGNYEQYF. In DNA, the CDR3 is TGTGCCACCTCGGGACAGGGGAACTACGAGCAGTACTTC.

The CDR3 loop is CASSQDGFRQGVLSAFF. The CDR3 DNA is TGTGCCAGCAGCCAAGATGGTTTTCGGCAGGGGGTACTCTCGGCTTTCTTT. This sequence joins TRBV14 and TRBJ1-1; 7 bases align to TRBD1. J gave up 11 bases and V 0 bases, and 18 bases lay outside the gene matches. Germline V gene data show CDR1 as SGHDN and CDR2 as FVKESK. This CDR3 is 17 amino acids long.

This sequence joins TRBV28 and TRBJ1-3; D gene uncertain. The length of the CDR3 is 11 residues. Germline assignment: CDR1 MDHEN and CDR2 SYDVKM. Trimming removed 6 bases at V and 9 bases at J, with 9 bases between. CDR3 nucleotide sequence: TGTGCCAGCAGCTCTTCTCCCACCATATATTTT. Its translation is CASSSSPTIYF.

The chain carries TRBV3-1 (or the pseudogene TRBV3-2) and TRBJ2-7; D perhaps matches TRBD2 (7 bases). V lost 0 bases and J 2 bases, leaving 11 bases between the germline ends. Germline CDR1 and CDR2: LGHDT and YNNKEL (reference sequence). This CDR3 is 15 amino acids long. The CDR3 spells CASSQDRGGPYEQYF. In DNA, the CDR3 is TGTGCCAGCAGCCAAGATAGGGGGGGCCCCTACGAGCAGTACTTC.

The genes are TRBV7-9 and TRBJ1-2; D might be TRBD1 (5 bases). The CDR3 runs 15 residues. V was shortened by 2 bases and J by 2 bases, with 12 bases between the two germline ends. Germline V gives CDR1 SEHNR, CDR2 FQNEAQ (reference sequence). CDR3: CASSLNRGANYGYTF. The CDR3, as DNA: TGTGCCAGCAGCTTAAATAGGGGCGCAAACTATGGCTACACCTTC.

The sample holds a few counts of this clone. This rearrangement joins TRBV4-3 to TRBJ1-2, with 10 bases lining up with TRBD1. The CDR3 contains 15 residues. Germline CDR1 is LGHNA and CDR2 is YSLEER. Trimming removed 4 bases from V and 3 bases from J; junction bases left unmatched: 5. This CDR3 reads CASSRGQGGDYGYTF. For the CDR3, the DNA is TGCGCCAGCAGCCGAGGACAGGGGGGAGACTATGGCTACACCTTC.

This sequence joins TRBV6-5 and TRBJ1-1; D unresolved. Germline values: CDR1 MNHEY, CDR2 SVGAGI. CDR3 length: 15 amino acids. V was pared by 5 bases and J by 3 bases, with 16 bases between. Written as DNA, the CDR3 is TGTGCCAGCAGTCAGAGGGTTTGGGTGGACACTGAAGCTTTCTTT. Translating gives CASSQRVWVDTEAFF.

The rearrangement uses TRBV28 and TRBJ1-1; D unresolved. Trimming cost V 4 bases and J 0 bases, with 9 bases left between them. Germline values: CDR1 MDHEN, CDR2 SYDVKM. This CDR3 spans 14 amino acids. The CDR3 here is CASSWAGMNTEAFF. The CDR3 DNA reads TGTGCCAGCAGTTGGGCAGGAATGAACACTGAAGCTTTCTTT.

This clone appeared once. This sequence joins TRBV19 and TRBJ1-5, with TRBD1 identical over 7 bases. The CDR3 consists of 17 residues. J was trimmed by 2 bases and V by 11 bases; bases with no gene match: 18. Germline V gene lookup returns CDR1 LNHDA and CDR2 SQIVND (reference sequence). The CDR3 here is CAGNLRQGLGGNQPQHF. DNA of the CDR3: TGTGCCGGCAACCTAAGACAGGGCCTTGGGGGCAATCAGCCCCAGCATTTT.

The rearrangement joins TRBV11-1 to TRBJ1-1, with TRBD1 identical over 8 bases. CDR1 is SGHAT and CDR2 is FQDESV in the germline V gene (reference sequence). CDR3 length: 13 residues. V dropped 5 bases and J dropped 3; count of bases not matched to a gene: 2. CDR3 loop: CASSDRGYTEAFF. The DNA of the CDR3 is TGTGCCAGCAGCGACAGGGGTTACACTGAAGCTTTCTTT.

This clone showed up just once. The CDR3 nucleotides read TGCGCCAGCAGCATCCGGGGGCGGGAGAGCACAGATACGCAGTATTTT. It translates to CASSIRGRESTDTQYF. V and J are TRBV5-1 and TRBJ2-3; weak D call: TRBD2 (7 bases). Trimming removed 4 bases from V and 0 bases from J, with 15 bases in between. Germline loops: CDR1 SGHRS, CDR2 YFSETQ. This CDR3 spans 16 amino acids. Complete variable domain (other parts from reference TRBV5-1 and TRBJ2-3): KAGVTQTPRYLIKTRGQQVTLSCSPISGHRSVSWYQQTPGQGLQFLFEYFSETQRNKGNFPGRFSGRQFSNSRSEMNVSTLELGDSALYLCASSIRGRESTDTQYFGPGTRLTVL.

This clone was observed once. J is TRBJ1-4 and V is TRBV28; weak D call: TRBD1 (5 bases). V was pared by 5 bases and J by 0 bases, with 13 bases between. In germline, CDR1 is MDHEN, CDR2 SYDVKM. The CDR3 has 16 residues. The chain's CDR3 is CASSRRGSATNEKLFF. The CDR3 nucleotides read TGTGCCAGCAGTCGACGGGGGAGCGCAACTAATGAAAAACTGTTTTTT. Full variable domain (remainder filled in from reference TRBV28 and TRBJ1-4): DVKVTQSSRYLVKRTGEKVFLECVQDMDHENMFWYRQDPGLGLRLIYFSYDVKMKEKGDIPEGYSVSREKKERFSLILESASTNQTSMYLCASSRRGSATNEKLFFGSGTQLSVL.

The CDR3: CASADRGSNQPQHF. CDR3 nucleotide sequence: TGTGCCAGCGCCGACAGGGGTAGCAATCAGCCCCAGCATTTT. This chain connects TRBV18 to TRBJ1-5, with 8 bases fitting TRBD1. V shed 8 bases, J shed 0 bases, and the junction held 3 bases outside the gene matches. The CDR3 runs to 14 residues. CDR1 and CDR2 from the germline V gene are KGHSH and LQKENI.

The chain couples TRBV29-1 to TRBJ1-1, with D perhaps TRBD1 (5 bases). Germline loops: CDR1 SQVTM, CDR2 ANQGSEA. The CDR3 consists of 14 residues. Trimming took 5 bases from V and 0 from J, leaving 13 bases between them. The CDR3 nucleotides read TGCAGCGTTACAGGTTCCCTGATGAACACTGAAGCTTTCTTT. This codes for CSVTGSLMNTEAFF.

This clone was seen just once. The CDR3, as DNA: TGCGCCAGCAGGCTCAGCGGGGGGGCTGGGGATGAGCAGTTCTTC. It is translated as CASRLSGGAGDEQFF. V and J are TRBV10-2 and TRBJ2-1, with 10 bases matching TRBD2. Germline lookup yields CDR1 WSHSY and CDR2 SAAADI. The CDR3 spans 15 residues. Unmatched junction bases numbered 10, after V lost 6 bases and J lost 8 bases.